The present T cell receptor (beta chain) was sequenced within a study of blood T cells in healthy people across ages. Trimming removed 2 bases from V and 11 bases from J, with 12 bases in between. Germline V CDR1 and CDR2: KGHSH, LQKENI. The length of the CDR3 is 12 residues. The authors ran a second PCR of roughly 6 to 11 cycles using a sample-barcoded 5' primer and a J-beta primer mix. Through a template-switch adaptor with 12 random nucleotides, each cDNA molecule received a tag. In TCRdb, the 5' RACE reads were re-called with MiXCR into one record per CDR3 protein. The sample has about 930,000 distinct CDR3 sequences, about 29% seen once. This clonotype showed up just a few times. Antigen: not known. Points from the study as a whole: Estimates based on one million T cells were treated as lower bounds.

The data also belong to a second study, concerning T cells of mothers and their children. From that report: Samples came from a few healthy Caucasian mothers and their six children.

Sequencing used blood. The chain uses TRBV18 and TRBJ2-5; D remains unclear. The receptor was isolated from a woman aged 35 to 49 in good health. CDR3 protein: CASSPGVEEQYF. The CDR3 DNA reads TGTGCCAGCTCACCAGGGGTCGAGGAGCAGTACTTC.